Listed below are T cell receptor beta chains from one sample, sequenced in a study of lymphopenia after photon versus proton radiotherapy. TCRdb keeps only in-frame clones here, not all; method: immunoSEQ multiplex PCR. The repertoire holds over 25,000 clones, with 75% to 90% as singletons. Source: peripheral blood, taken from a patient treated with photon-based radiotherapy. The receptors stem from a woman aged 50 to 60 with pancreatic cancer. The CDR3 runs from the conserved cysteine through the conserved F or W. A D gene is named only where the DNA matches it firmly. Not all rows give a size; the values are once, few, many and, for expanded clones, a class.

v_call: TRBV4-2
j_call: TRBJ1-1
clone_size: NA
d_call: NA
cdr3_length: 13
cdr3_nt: TGTGCCAGCAGGGGGGGCAGGGACACTGAAGCTTTCTTT
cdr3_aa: CASRGGRDTEAFF

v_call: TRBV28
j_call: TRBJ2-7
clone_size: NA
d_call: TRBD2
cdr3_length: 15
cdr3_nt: TGTGCCAGCAGTTTAACTAGCGGGGGGGACCTCGGGCAGTACTTC
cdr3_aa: CASSLTSGGDLGQYF

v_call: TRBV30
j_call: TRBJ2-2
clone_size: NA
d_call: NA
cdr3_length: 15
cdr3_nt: TGTGCCTGGAGTGGGGCCCAACTGAACACCGGGGAGCTGTTTTTT
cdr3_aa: CAWSGAQLNTGELFF

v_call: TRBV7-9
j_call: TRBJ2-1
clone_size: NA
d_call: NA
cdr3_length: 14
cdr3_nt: TGTGCCAGCAGTCCCTGGCGCCTGTACAATGAGCAGTTCTTC
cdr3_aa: CASSPWRLYNEQFF

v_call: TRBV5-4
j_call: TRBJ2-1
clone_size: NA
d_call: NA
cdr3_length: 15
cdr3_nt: TGTGCCAGCAATTCCAAGCGGGCCTCCTACAATGAGCAGTTCTTC
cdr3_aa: CASNSKRASYNEQFF

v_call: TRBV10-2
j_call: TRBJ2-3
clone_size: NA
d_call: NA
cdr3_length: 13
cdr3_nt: TGCGCCAGCAGCGGTTTCTCCACAGATACGCAGTATTTT
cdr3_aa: CASSGFSTDTQYF

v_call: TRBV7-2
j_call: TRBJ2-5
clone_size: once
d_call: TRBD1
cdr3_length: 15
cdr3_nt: TGTGCCAGCAGCTTATGGGACAGGGACCAAGAGACCCAGTACTTC
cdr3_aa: CASSLWDRDQETQYF

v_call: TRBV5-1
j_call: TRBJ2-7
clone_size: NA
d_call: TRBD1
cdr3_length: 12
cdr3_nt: TGCGCCAGCAGCGGGACAGGTCTCGAGCAGTACTTC
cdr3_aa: CASSGTGLEQYF

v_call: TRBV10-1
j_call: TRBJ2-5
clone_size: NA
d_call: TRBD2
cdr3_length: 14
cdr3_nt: TGCGCCAGCAAGAGGCTAGCGGGAATCAAGACCCAGTACTTC
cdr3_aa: CASKRLAGIKTQYF

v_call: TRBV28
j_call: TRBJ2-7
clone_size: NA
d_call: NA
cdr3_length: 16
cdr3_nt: TGTGCCAGCAGGTCCCAACCCGGGGGCGGCTCCTACGAGCAGTACTTC
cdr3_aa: CASRSQPGGGSYEQYF

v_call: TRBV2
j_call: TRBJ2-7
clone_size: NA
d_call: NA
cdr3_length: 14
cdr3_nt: TGTGCCAGCACCCGGGACCAACTCTGGTACGAGCAGTACTTC
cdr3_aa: CASTRDQLWYEQYF

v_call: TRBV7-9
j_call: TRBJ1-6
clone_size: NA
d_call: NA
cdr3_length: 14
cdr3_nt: TGTGCCAGCAGCTTAGAGAGGGAAAATTCACCCCTCCACTTT
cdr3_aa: CASSLERENSPLHF

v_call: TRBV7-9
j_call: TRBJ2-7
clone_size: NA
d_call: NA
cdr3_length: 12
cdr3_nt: TGTGCCAGCAGCTCTTCGGGCTACGAGCAGTACTTC
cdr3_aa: CASSSSGYEQYF

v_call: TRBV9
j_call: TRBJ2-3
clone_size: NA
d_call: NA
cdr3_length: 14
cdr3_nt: TGTGCCAGCAGCGTAGATCAACGCACAGATACGCAGTATTTT
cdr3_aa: CASSVDQRTDTQYF

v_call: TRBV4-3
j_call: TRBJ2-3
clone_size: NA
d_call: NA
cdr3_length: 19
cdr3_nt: TGCGCCAGCAGCCAGGATACATCAACCCTCCTCTTGTCCACAGATACGCAGTATTTT
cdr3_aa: CASSQDTSTLLLSTDTQYF

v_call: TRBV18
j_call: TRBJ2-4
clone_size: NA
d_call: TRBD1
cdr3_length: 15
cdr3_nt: TGTGCCAGCTCACCACAAAGACAGGGGGAGGACATTCAGTACTTC
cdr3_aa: CASSPQRQGEDIQYF

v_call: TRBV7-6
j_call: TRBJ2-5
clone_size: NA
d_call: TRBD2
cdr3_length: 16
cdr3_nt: TGTGCCAGCAACCTAGGAAGCGGGGGGGGCCAAGAGACCCAGTACTTC
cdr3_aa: CASNLGSGGGQETQYF

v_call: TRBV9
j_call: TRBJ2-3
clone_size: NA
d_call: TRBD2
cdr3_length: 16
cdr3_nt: TGTGCCAGCAGCGTAGCCGGCGGGAGTTTAACAGATACGCAGTATTTT
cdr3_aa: CASSVAGGSLTDTQYF

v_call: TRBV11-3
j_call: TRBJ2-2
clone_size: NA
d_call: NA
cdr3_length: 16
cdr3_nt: TGTGCCAGCAGCTTAGACGGGGGCGCTGGAACCGGGGAGCTGTTTTTT
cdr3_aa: CASSLDGGAGTGELFF

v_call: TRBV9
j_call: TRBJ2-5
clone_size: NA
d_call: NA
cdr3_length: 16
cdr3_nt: TGTGCCAGCAGCCCTTCCCATACCGCGGGGCAAGAGACCCAGTACTTC
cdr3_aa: CASSPSHTAGQETQYF

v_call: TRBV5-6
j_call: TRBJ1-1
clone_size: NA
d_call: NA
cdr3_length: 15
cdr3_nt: TGTGCCAGCAGCGTTACAGGAGACTGGAACACTGAAGCTTTCTTT
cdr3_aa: CASSVTGDWNTEAFF

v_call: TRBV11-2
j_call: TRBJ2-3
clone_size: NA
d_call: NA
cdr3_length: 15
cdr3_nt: TGTGCCAGCAGCCTTTCTAAGGGTTTAGGAGATACGCAGTATTTT
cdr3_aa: CASSLSKGLGDTQYF

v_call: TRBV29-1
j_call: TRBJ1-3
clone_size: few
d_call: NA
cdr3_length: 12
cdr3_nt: TGCAGCGTTGGGGGGGAAGTAAACACCATATATTTT
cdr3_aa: CSVGGEVNTIYF

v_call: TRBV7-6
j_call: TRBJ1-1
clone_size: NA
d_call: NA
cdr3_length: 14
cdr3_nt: TGTGCCAGCAGCGAGTGGGGAGGGAACACTGAAGCTTTCTTT
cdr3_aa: CASSEWGGNTEAFF

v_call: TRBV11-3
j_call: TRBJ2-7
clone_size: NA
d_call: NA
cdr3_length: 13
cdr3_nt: TGTGCCAGCAGCTTAGGGCCGAACTACGAGCAGTACTTC
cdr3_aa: CASSLGPNYEQYF